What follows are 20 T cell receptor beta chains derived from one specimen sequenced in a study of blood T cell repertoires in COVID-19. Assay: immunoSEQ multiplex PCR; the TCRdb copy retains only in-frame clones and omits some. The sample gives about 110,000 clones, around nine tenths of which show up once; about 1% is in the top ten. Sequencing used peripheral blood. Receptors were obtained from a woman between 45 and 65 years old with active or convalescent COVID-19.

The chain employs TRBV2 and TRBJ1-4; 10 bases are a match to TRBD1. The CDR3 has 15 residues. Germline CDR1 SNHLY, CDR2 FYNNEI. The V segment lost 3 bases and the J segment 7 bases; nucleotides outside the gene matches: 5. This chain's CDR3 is CASSEEDRGFEKLFF. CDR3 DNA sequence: TGTGCCAGCAGTGAGGAGGACAGGGGGTTTGAAAAACTGTTTTTT.

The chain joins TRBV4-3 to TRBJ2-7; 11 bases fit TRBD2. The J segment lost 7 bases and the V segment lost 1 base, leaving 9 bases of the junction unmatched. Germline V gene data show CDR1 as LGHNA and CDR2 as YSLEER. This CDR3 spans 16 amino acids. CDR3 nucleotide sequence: TGCGCCAGCAGCCAAGGCACTAGCGGGAGTGTGCGTGAGCAGTACTTC. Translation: CASSQGTSGSVREQYF.

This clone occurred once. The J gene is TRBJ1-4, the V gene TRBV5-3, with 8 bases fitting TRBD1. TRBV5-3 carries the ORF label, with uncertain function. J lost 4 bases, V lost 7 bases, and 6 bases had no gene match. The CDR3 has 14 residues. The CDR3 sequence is CARLTGAGNEKLFF. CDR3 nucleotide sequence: TGTGCCAGACTGACAGGGGCCGGTAATGAAAAACTGTTTTTT.

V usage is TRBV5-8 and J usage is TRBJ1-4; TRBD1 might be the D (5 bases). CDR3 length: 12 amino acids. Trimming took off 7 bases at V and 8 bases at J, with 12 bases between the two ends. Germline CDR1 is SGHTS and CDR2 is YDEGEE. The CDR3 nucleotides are TGTGCCAGCTTCAGGGTTTACGAAAAACTGTTTTTT. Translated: CASFRVYEKLFF.

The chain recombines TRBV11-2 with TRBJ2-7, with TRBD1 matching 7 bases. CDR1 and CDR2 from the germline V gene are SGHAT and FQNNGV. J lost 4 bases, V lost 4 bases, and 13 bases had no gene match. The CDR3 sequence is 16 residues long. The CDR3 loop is CASSSPTGELGYEQYF. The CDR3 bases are TGTGCCAGCAGCTCGCCAACAGGGGAGTTAGGGTACGAGCAGTACTTC.

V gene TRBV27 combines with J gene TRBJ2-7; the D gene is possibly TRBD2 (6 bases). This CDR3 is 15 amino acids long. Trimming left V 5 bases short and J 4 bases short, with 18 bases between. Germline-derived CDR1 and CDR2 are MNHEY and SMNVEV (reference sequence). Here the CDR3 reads CASSHRGTPAYEQYF. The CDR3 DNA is TGTGCCAGCAGTCACCGCGGGACTCCCGCGTACGAGCAGTACTTC.

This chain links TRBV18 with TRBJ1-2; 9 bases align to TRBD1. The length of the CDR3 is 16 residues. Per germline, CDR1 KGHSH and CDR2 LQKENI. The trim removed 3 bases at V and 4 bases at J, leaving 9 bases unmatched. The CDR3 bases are TGTGCCAGCTCACCGACTGGAACAGGGGGCTTCTATGGCTACACCTTC. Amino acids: CASSPTGTGGFYGYTF.

Written as DNA, the CDR3 is TGTGCCAGCAGCGTGGGACAGGGGGCCGCCTCCTATAATTCACCCCTCCACTTT. Encoded protein: CASSVGQGAASYNSPLHF. This chain links TRBV9 with TRBJ1-6, with 12 bases identical to TRBD1. The germline V gene encodes CDR1 SGDLS and CDR2 YYNGEE. The CDR3 covers 18 residues. J lost 0 bases, V lost 2 bases, and 3 bases had no gene match.

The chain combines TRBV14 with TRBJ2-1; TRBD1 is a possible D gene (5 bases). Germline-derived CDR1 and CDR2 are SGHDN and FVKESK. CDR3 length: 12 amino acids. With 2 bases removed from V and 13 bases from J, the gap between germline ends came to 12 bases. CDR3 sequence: CASSQIQEPQFF. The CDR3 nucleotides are TGTGCCAGCAGCCAAATACAGGAACCCCAGTTCTTC. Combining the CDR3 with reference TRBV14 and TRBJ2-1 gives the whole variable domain EAGVTQFPSHSVIEKGQTVTLRCDPISGHDNLYWYRRVMGKEIKFLLHFVKESKQDESGMPNNRFLAERTGGTYSTLKVQPAELEDSGVYFCASSQIQEPQFFGPGTRLTVL.

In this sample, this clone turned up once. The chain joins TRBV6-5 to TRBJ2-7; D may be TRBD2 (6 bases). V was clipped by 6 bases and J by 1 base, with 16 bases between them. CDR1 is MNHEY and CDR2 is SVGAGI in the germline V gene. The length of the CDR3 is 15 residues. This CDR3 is CASSPTRFGSYEQYF. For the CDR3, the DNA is TGTGCCAGCAGCCCGACTAGATTTGGATCCTACGAGCAGTACTTC.

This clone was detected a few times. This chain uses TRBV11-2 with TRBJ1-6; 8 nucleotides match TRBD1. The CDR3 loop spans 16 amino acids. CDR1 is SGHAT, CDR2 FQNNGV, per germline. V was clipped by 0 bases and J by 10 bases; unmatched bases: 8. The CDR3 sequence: CASSLDGQGIRSPLHF. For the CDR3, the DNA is TGTGCCAGCAGCTTAGATGGACAGGGAATAAGGTCACCCCTCCACTTT.

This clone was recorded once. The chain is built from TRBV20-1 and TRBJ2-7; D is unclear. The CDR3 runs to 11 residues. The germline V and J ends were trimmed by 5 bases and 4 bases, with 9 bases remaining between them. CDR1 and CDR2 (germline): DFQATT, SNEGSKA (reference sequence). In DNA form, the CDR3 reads TGCAGTGCTCCCCGTCAGTACGAGCAGTACTTC. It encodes CSAPRQYEQYF.

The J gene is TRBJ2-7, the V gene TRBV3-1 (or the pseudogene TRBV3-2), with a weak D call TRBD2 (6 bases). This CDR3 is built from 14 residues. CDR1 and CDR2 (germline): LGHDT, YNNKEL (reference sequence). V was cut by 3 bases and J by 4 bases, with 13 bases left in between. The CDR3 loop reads CASSHAAGPYEQYF. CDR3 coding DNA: TGTGCCAGCAGCCATGCGGCGGGGCCATACGAGCAGTACTTC.

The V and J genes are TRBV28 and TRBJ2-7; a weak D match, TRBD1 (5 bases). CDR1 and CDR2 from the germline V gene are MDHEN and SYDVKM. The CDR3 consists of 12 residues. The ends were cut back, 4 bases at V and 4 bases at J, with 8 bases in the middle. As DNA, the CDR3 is TGTGCCAGCAGTTCCCGACAGTACGAGCAGTACTTC. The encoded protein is CASSSRQYEQYF.

CDR3 nucleotides: TGTGCCAGCAGTGCCCACCTAGCGGGGTACACCGGGGAGCTGTTTTTT. Protein sequence: CASSAHLAGYTGELFF. The chain joins TRBV6-2 or TRBV6-3 to TRBJ2-2; 9 bases match TRBD2. Unmatched junction bases numbered 7, after V lost 5 bases and J lost 3 bases. From germline, CDR1 is MNHEY and CDR2 SVGEGT. This CDR3 spans 16 amino acids.

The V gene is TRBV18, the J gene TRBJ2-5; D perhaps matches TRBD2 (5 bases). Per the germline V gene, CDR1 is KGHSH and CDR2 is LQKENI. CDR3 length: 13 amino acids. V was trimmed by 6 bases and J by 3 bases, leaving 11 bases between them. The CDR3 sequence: CASSPGVEETQYF. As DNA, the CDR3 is TGTGCCAGCTCCCCCGGGGTGGAAGAGACCCAGTACTTC.

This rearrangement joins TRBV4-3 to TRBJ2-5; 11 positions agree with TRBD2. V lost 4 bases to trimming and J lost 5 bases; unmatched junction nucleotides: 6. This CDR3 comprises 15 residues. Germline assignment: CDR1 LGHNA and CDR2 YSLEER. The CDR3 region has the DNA TGCGCCAGCAGCCGACTAGCGGGACTGGGTGAGACCCAGTACTTC. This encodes CASSRLAGLGETQYF.

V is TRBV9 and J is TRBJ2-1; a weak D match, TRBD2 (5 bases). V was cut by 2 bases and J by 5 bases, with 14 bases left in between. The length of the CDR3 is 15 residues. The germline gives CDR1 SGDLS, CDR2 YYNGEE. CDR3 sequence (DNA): TGTGCCAGCAGCGTGGCCGGGAACGCTAACAATGAGCAGTTCTTC. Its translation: CASSVAGNANNEQFF. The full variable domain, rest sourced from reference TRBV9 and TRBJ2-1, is DSGVTQTPKHLITATGQRVTLRCSPRSGDLSVYWYQQSLDQGLQFLIQYYNGEERAKGNILERFSAQQFPDLHSELNLSSLELGDSALYFCASSVAGNANNEQFFGPGTRLTVL.

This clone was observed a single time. The CDR3 coding sequence is TGTGCCAGCAGTTACCGACATTTGGGACTGGAGACCCAGTACTTC. The encoded protein is CASSYRHLGLETQYF. The chain is built from TRBV6-2 or TRBV6-3 and TRBJ2-5; tentative D call: TRBD2 (6 bases). CDR3 length: 15 amino acids. Germline V lookup: CDR1 MNHEY, CDR2 SVGEGT. Trimming pared 2 bases from V and 5 bases from J, leaving 15 bases between.

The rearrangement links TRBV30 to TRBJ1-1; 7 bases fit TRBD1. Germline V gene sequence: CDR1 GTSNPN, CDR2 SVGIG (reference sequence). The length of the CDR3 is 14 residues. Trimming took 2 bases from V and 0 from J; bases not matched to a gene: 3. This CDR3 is CAWSRGRMNTEAFF. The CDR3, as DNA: TGTGCCTGGAGTAGGGGGCGGATGAACACTGAAGCTTTCTTT.